This T cell receptor beta chain was retrieved from a study of cytomegalovirus exposure and HLA in healthy donors. Study results and caveats: An ancestry cluster, one associated with Asian ancestry, reportedly showed fewer N-insertions than the 666-donor mean in a later analysis. A missense variant in DCLRE1C was later tied to TCR beta V- and J-gene trimming.

At collection, donors were nominally healthy, but unrecorded immune exposures were probable. Trimming removed 0 bases from V and 6 bases from J, with 10 bases in between. The CDR3 consists of 14 residues. The germline CDR1 and CDR2 sequences are KGHSH and LQKENI. Points on this clone: The antigen remains unidentified.

Primers included in the PCR were 60 Vbeta and 13 Jbeta primers. The protocol was immunoSEQ multiplex PCR, while the TCRdb copy is restricted to in-frame clones and leaves out a portion. The sample holds about 98,000 clones, 80% to 90% seen once. This clonotype was sampled from a man aged 35 to 55 in good health and CMV-seronegative. The source material was PBMCs. V gene TRBV18 combines with J gene TRBJ2-3; D may be TRBD1 (6 bases). The CDR3: CASSPPGRGDTQYF. As DNA, the CDR3 is TGTGCCAGCTCACCACCGGGCAGGGGCGATACGCAGTATTTT.